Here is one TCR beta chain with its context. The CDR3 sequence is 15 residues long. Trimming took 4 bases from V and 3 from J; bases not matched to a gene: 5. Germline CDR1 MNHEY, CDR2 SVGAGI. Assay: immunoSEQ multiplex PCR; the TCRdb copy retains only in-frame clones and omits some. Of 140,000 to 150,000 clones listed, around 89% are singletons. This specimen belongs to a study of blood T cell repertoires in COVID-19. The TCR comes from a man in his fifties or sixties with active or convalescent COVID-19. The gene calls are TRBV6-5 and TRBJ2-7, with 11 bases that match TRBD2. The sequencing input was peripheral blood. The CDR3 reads CASSSVAGGNYEQYF. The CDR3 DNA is TGTGCCAGCAGTTCCGTAGCGGGAGGGAACTACGAGCAGTACTTC.